These 29 T cell receptor beta chains were sequenced from one sample in a study of identical twins. MiXCR, applied by TCRdb to the 5' RACE reads, yields one record per CDR3 protein. The sample yields some 440,000 distinct CDR3 sequences, roughly 26% seen once. These same data were also listed under a study on T cells expressing NK-cell markers.

Sequences were obtained from CD4+ T cells sorted from blood. These receptors were collected from a woman aged 18-29 years in good health.

In the case of this clonotype: One junction end does not reproduce the germline sequence, and a read error may be involved. This chain links TRBV6-2 or TRBV6-3 with TRBJ2-1; weak D call: TRBD1 (6 bases). This CDR3 is built from 14 residues. The germline V gene encodes CDR1 MNHEY and CDR2 SVGEGT. CDR3 nucleotides: TGTGCCAGCAGTTACGAGGGCAGGGGTAATGAGCAGTCCTTC. It is translated as CASSYEGRGNEQSF.

The V call is TRBV20-1, the J call TRBJ1-6; D is ambiguous. The CDR3 is 13 amino acids. Germline V gene sequence: CDR1 DFQATT, CDR2 SNEGSKA (reference sequence). With 3 bases removed from V and 7 bases from J, the gap between germline ends came to 10 bases. The CDR3 region is CSASSDSNSPLHF. CDR3 nucleotides: TGCAGTGCTAGTTCGGACTCCAATTCACCCCTCCACTTT.

This chain links TRBV20-1 with TRBJ2-1; D is perhaps TRBD2 (6 bases). The V end lost 6 bases, the J end lost 6 bases, and 15 bases lay between the germline ends. The CDR3 sequence is 13 residues long. Per the germline V gene, CDR1 is DFQATT and CDR2 is SNEGSKA (reference sequence). CDR3 in DNA: TGCAGTGCAAAACTAGCTATAACCAATGAGCAGTTCTTC. Translated, it gives CSAKLAITNEQFF.

This chain uses TRBV6-5 with TRBJ1-2; 7 positions agree with TRBD1. Germline assignment: CDR1 MNHEY and CDR2 SVGAGI. The CDR3 spans 12 residues. V lost 10 bases and J lost 6; bases outside the gene matches: 8. The CDR3 nucleotides are TGTGCCATTTCCCGACAGGGACATGGCTACACCTTC. It encodes CAISRQGHGYTF.

The chain uses TRBV15 and TRBJ2-1, with TRBD2 matching 11 bases. The CDR3 has 15 amino acids. Germline trimming cut 6 bases from V and 5 bases from J; bases unmatched to any gene: 6. Germline V CDR1 and CDR2: LNHNV, YYDKDF (reference sequence). The CDR3 here is CATSVGLAGHNEQFF. Written as DNA, the CDR3 is TGTGCCACCAGTGTCGGACTAGCGGGTCACAATGAGCAGTTCTTC.

The chain links TRBV18 to TRBJ2-5; TRBD2 is a possible D gene (6 bases). The germline V and J ends were trimmed by 3 bases and 5 bases, with 16 bases remaining between them. This CDR3 is built from 15 residues. Looked up from germline, CDR1 is KGHSH and CDR2 is LQKENI. The CDR3: CASSPEGRRGETQYF. In DNA, the CDR3 is TGTGCCAGCTCACCGGAGGGACGTCGGGGTGAGACCCAGTACTTC.

This clonotype was seen more than once but under ten times. This sequence joins TRBV19 and TRBJ1-2, with 7 bases lining up with TRBD1. From germline, CDR1 is LNHDA and CDR2 SQIVND (reference sequence). Losses at the gene ends were 6 bases for V and 5 bases for J; bases not matched to a gene: 12. The CDR3 is 15 amino acids. Here the CDR3 reads CASRTGQGSAYGYTF. Here the CDR3 DNA reads TGTGCCAGTAGGACAGGGCAAGGGAGCGCGTATGGCTACACCTTC.

This chain uses TRBV9 with TRBJ2-3, with a weak D call TRBD2 (7 bases). The length of the CDR3 is 16 residues. CDR1 and CDR2 (germline): SGDLS, YYNGEE. Trimming stripped 0 bases from V and 5 bases from J, with 16 bases between. CDR3 protein: CASSVAVGGGLDTQYF. The CDR3 coding sequence is TGTGCCAGCAGCGTAGCTGTGGGGGGGGGCCTAGATACGCAGTATTTT.

This clonotype was observed a few times. The gene calls are TRBV19 and TRBJ1-2; 7 positions match TRBD1. Germline assignment: CDR1 LNHDA and CDR2 SQIVND (reference sequence). CDR3 length: 15 residues. The V and J ends lost 3 bases and 4 bases, in that order; junction bases with no gene match: 8. The DNA of the CDR3 is TGTGCCAGTAGTATGACGTACAGGGGAGGCTATGGCTACACCTTC. Its protein is CASSMTYRGGYGYTF.

V usage is TRBV12-3 or TRBV12-4 and J usage is TRBJ1-1, with D possibly being TRBD1 (5 bases). V lost 6 bases to trimming and J lost 7 bases, with 21 bases between them. The CDR3 is 15 residues long. The CDR3 loop reads CASSLPRGEGYEAFF. In DNA form, the CDR3 reads TGTGCCAGCAGCCTACCCAGAGGGGAGGGGTATGAAGCTTTCTTT.

The CDR3 here is CASSLAYGELFF. The DNA for the CDR3 is TGTGCCAGCAGCTTAGCTTACGGGGAGCTGTTTTTT. The J gene is TRBJ2-2, the V gene TRBV7-2; D unclear. The germline CDR1 and CDR2 sequences are SGHTA and FQGNSA. This CDR3 is 12 amino acids long. Trimming stripped 0 bases from V and 7 bases from J, with 3 bases between.

The V call is TRBV9, the J call TRBJ2-1, with 9 nucleotides matching TRBD2. This CDR3 comprises 15 residues. The germline gives CDR1 SGDLS, CDR2 YYNGEE. V shed 3 bases and J 3 bases; nucleotides not matched to a gene: 4. Here the CDR3 reads CASSAGTSRYNEQFF. The CDR3 bases are TGTGCCAGCAGCGCAGGGACTAGCCGCTACAATGAGCAGTTCTTC.

This clonotype is a singleton in its sample. V usage is TRBV3-1 and J usage is TRBJ2-3; D is uncertain. Germline lookup yields CDR1 LGHDT and CDR2 YNNKEL (reference sequence). V shed 4 bases and J shed 6 bases, with 8 bases lying between them. The length of the CDR3 is 12 residues. The CDR3 loop reads CASSLYLDTQYF. The CDR3 coding sequence is TGTGCCAGCAGCCTCTATCTGGATACGCAGTATTTT.

This clonotype was observed a few times. The rearrangement links TRBV20-1 to TRBJ1-5; a possible D gene is TRBD1 (5 bases). This CDR3 is 16 amino acids long. Germline V gene data show CDR1 as DFQATT and CDR2 as SNEGSKA (reference sequence). Trimming shortened V by 5 bases and J by 2 bases, and 19 bases separated the two germline ends. DNA of the CDR3: TGCAGTGCTCCCACCGGGACGGTGGCCGGCAATCAGCCCCAGCATTTT. It yields the protein CSAPTGTVAGNQPQHF.

This chain's CDR3 is CSAGRLAGGNEQFF. CDR3 bases: TGCAGTGCTGGCCGACTAGCGGGAGGCAATGAGCAGTTCTTC. The gene calls are TRBV20-1 and TRBJ2-1; 13 bases are shared with TRBD2. CDR1 DFQATT and CDR2 SNEGSKA come from the germline V gene (reference sequence). Unmatched junction bases numbered 4, after V lost 5 bases and J lost 6 bases. The CDR3 spans 14 residues.

CDR3 sequence: CASSWSQNYEQYF. The CDR3 DNA reads TGCGCCAGCAGCTGGAGCCAAAACTACGAGCAGTACTTC. The chain combines TRBV5-1 with TRBJ2-7, with D unresolved. V gave up 3 bases and J gave up 3 bases, with 10 bases separating them. The CDR3 runs to 13 residues. Germline V gene data show CDR1 as SGHRS and CDR2 as YFSETQ. Variable domain in full (rest from reference TRBV5-1 and TRBJ2-7): KAGVTQTPRYLIKTRGQQVTLSCSPISGHRSVSWYQQTPGQGLQFLFEYFSETQRNKGNFPGRFSGRQFSNSRSEMNVSTLELGDSALYLCASSWSQNYEQYFGPGTRLTVT.

The genes are TRBV20-1 and TRBJ2-7; the match to TRBD2 covers 10 bases. This CDR3 comprises 13 residues. Germline values: CDR1 DFQATT, CDR2 SNEGSKA (reference sequence). J lost 3 bases, V lost 4 bases, and 3 bases had no gene match. The CDR3 region has the DNA TGCAGTGCTACTAGCGGGAGTTTCTACGAGCAGTACTTC. Amino acids: CSATSGSFYEQYF.

J is TRBJ2-1 and V is TRBV20-1, with 10 bases that match TRBD2. J lost 9 bases, V lost 2 bases, and 7 bases had no gene match. CDR3 length: 14 residues. Per the germline V gene, CDR1 is DFQATT and CDR2 is SNEGSKA (reference sequence). The CDR3 loop reads CSARLAGVWGEQFF. For the CDR3, the DNA is TGCAGTGCTAGACTAGCGGGAGTATGGGGTGAGCAGTTCTTC.

This chain's CDR3 is CASSFSGASFGNEQFF. The CDR3 DNA is TGTGCCAGCAGCTTTAGCGGGGCCTCGTTTGGAAATGAGCAGTTCTTC. The chain is built from TRBV7-2 and TRBJ2-1, with 8 bases fitting TRBD2. This CDR3 is 16 amino acids long. After removal of 3 bases from V and 7 bases from J, the junction contained 11 bases not matched to a gene. CDR1 and CDR2 (germline): SGHTA, FQGNSA.

The V gene is TRBV9, the J gene TRBJ2-5, with unresolved D. Germline values: CDR1 SGDLS, CDR2 YYNGEE. V was pared by 0 bases and J by 6 bases, with 9 bases between. CDR3 size: 13 residues. CDR3 loop: CASSVEGYQTQYF. In nucleotides, the CDR3 is TGTGCCAGCAGCGTAGAGGGCTACCAGACCCAGTACTTC.

The chain has TRBV12-3 or TRBV12-4 and TRBJ2-2; tentatively, D is TRBD1 (5 bases). Trimming pared 8 bases from V and 4 bases from J, leaving 14 bases between. This CDR3 spans 14 amino acids. CDR3 DNA: TGTGCCAGCGGGGCCATACGGGTCACCGGGGAGCTGTTTTTT. The encoded protein is CASGAIRVTGELFF.

This clonotype has a handful of counts. This chain uses TRBV4-3 with TRBJ2-3; D is ambiguous. The V gene lost 1 base and the J gene lost 7 bases, with 9 bases spanning the gap. The CDR3 is 13 amino acids. Germline CDR1 reads LGHNA; CDR2 reads YSLEER. The CDR3 here is CASSQAGGNTQYF. The DNA of the CDR3 is TGCGCCAGCAGCCAAGCGGGTGGGAATACGCAGTATTTT.

V gene TRBV7-2 combines with J gene TRBJ2-7, with 11 bases identical to TRBD2. CDR1 is SGHTA, CDR2 FQGNSA, per germline. With 2 bases clipped from V and 5 bases from J, the junction kept 8 bases outside the gene matches. The CDR3 spans 16 residues. CDR3 coding DNA: TGTGCCAGCAGCTTAAGCGTAGCGGGAGGGAGGGACGAGCAGTACTTC. Translated, it gives CASSLSVAGGRDEQYF. The full variable domain, completed using reference TRBV7-2 and TRBJ2-7, is GAGVSQSPSNKVTEKGKDVELRCDPISGHTALYWYRQSLGQGLEFLIYFQGNSAPDKSGLPSDRFSAERTGGSVSTLTIQRTQQEDSAVYLCASSLSVAGGRDEQYFGPGTRLTVT.

A few counts support this clonotype. The V gene is TRBV7-9, the J gene TRBJ2-3; D uncertain. The CDR3 contains 14 residues. Germline CDR1 and CDR2: SEHNR and FQNEAQ (reference sequence). V was clipped by 5 bases and J by 0 bases, with 9 bases between them. The CDR3 DNA sequence: TGTGCCAGCAGCCCCCAGACTAGCACAGATACGCAGTATTTT. Its protein is CASSPQTSTDTQYF.

This clonotype came up a few times. This sequence joins TRBV12-3 or TRBV12-4 and TRBJ2-3; 7 nucleotides match TRBD2. The CDR3 is 15 amino acids. The junction had 9 bases not matched to a gene; V was cut back by 3 bases and J by 6 bases. This chain's CDR3 is CASSLVGGGGDTQYF. As DNA, the CDR3 is TGTGCCAGCAGTTTGGTGGGCGGGGGAGGGGATACGCAGTATTTT.

This clonotype showed up just a few times. V gene TRBV20-1 combines with J gene TRBJ2-1, with D uncertain. V lost 1 base, J lost 9 bases, and 10 bases lay in between. CDR1 is DFQATT and CDR2 is SNEGSKA in the germline V gene (reference sequence). There are 12 residues in the CDR3. The CDR3 spells CSARGVAGEQFF. As DNA, the CDR3 is TGCAGTGCTAGAGGGGTAGCCGGTGAGCAGTTCTTC.

J is TRBJ2-3 and V is TRBV27; D remains ambiguous. V lost 7 bases and J 4 bases, leaving 18 bases between the germline ends. Germline assignment: CDR1 MNHEY and CDR2 SMNVEV (reference sequence). CDR3 size: 15 residues. CDR3 coding DNA: TGTGCCAGCAATGCCTTACCCCTCGGATCAGATACGCAGTATTTT. This sequence encodes CASNALPLGSDTQYF.

The chain uses TRBV23-1 and TRBJ2-1, with D perhaps matching TRBD2 (6 bases). Being an ORF, TRBV23-1 has a function that is uncertain. The CDR3 extends over 13 amino acids. V lost 8 bases to trimming and J lost 10 bases, with 18 bases between them. The CDR3 coding sequence is TGCGCCAGCGGAGTCAAGGGGAGGAGGGAGCAGTTCTTC. This codes for CASGVKGRREQFF.

The chain recombines TRBV6-5 with TRBJ1-1; D gene unclear. Germline loops: CDR1 MNHEY, CDR2 SVGAGI. This CDR3 is built from 13 residues. V lost 2 bases, J lost 3 bases, and 7 bases lay in between. This CDR3 reads CASSYNLDTEAFF. The CDR3 DNA sequence: TGTGCCAGCAGTTACAACCTGGACACTGAAGCTTTCTTT.